The 8 T cell receptor beta chains below all came from one sample that was sequenced in a study of CD8 T cells in Susac syndrome. Reverse transcription used about 0.45 to 1 ug RNA and random hexamers. TCRdb independently ran MiXCR on the immunoSEQ multiplex PCR reads; one entry per CDR3 protein. The profile shows 160,000 or so distinct CDR3 sequences, approximately 95% of them singletons. What was sequenced was CD8+ T cells from PBMCs. These TCRs come from a human donor with multiple sclerosis.

The chain couples TRBV27 to TRBJ1-1; TRBD1 matches 9 bases. Germline CDR1 reads MNHEY; CDR2 reads SMNVEV (reference sequence). The V gene end was trimmed by 6 bases and the J gene end by 5 bases; junction bases not matched to a gene: 10. This CDR3 has 15 amino acids. CDR3 amino acids: CASSFEYRGRTEAFF. The CDR3 coding sequence is TGTGCCAGCAGCTTTGAGTACAGGGGGCGAACTGAAGCTTTCTTT.

The CDR3 DNA follows: TGTGCCACCAGTAGCGGGAGGGGGCTTAACAATGAGCAGTTCTTC. Its protein product is CATSSGRGLNNEQFF. The genes are TRBV15 and TRBJ2-1; TRBD2 matches at 11 bases. CDR3 size: 15 residues. Germline values: CDR1 LNHNV, CDR2 YYDKDF (reference sequence). The V gene end was trimmed by 6 bases and the J gene end by 5 bases; junction bases not matched to a gene: 6.

This sequence joins TRBV27 and TRBJ2-3; the D is unclear. The CDR3 sequence is 15 residues long. V was trimmed by 6 bases and J by 4 bases, leaving 17 bases between them. The germline V gene has CDR1 MNHEY and CDR2 SMNVEV (reference sequence). CDR3 DNA: TGTGCCAGCAGCTCCTATGATGTCCGGCCAGATACGCAGTATTTT. It codes for CASSSYDVRPDTQYF.

The chain employs TRBV3-1 and TRBJ2-1; 7 positions match TRBD2. In germline, CDR1 is LGHDT, CDR2 YNNKEL (reference sequence). CDR3 length: 16 amino acids. The J segment lost 0 bases and the V segment lost 4 bases, leaving 6 bases of the junction unmatched. CDR3 residues: CASSPSGGSSYNEQFF. CDR3 bases: TGTGCCAGCAGCCCCTCCGGCGGGAGCTCCTACAATGAGCAGTTCTTC.

About this clonotype itself: The germline gene is not matched at one end of the junction; a read error may be the cause. The J gene is TRBJ2-7, the V gene TRBV7-9, with D possibly matching TRBD1 (7 bases). The CDR3 totals 12 residues. Germline CDR1 SEHNR, CDR2 FQNEAQ (reference sequence). CDR3 nucleotide sequence: TGTGCCAGCAGCTTAGGTACAGGGGAGGTCTCCTTC. Protein product: CASSLGTGEVSF.

The J gene is TRBJ2-5, the V gene TRBV4-1; TRBD1 aligns across 8 bases. V gave up 0 bases and J gave up 6 bases; unmatched junction bases: 6. Germline V gives CDR1 MGHRA, CDR2 YSYEKL. The CDR3 has 15 amino acids. This CDR3 reads CASSQDGDRGQTQYF. The CDR3 DNA sequence: TGCGCCAGCAGCCAAGATGGAGACAGGGGACAGACCCAGTACTTC.

Only one count was recorded for this clonotype. The genes are TRBV7-9 and TRBJ2-7; 9 nucleotides line up with TRBD1. With 6 bases clipped from V and 2 bases from J, the junction kept 8 bases outside the gene matches. Germline V gene lookup returns CDR1 SEHNR and CDR2 FQNEAQ (reference sequence). The CDR3 extends over 15 amino acids. The CDR3 loop is CASSPTGGWAYEQYF. The CDR3 coding sequence is TGTGCCAGCAGTCCGACAGGGGGGTGGGCCTACGAGCAGTACTTC.

This clonotype showed up just once. The CDR3 spells CSVEGLAQPSYNEQFF. The DNA for the CDR3 is TGCAGCGTTGAGGGGCTAGCTCAGCCCTCCTACAATGAGCAGTTCTTC. The chain joins TRBV29-1 to TRBJ2-1, with D tentatively TRBD1 or TRBD2 (5 bases each). CDR1 and CDR2 from the germline V gene are SQVTM and ANQGSEA. V shed 3 bases and J shed 0 bases, with 15 bases lying between them. The CDR3 has 16 amino acids.